This T cell receptor beta chain was documented in a study of blood T cells in healthy people across ages. Primers used in a second PCR of about 6 to 11 cycles were a sample-barcoded 5' primer and a J-beta primer mix. TCRdb independently ran MiXCR on the 5' RACE reads; one entry per CDR3 protein. The table has fewer than 1,200,000 distinct CDR3 sequences, roughly a quarter seen once. This clonotype was picked up a small number of times. These data also featured in a second study, about T cells of mothers and their children. From that report: The study sampled a few healthy Caucasian mothers and their six children.

The TCR sequence derives from a girl aged 2 to 10 in good health. Material: blood.

The CDR3 DNA follows: TGTGCCAGCAGTACCCGGGGGCTGGGACAGCTCATCGGGGACATTCAGTACTTC. Amino acid sequence: CASSTRGLGQLIGDIQYF. The chain couples TRBV28 to TRBJ2-4; D may be TRBD1 (7 bases). Trimming shortened V by 5 bases and J by 8 bases, and 28 bases separated the two germline ends. CDR1 is MDHEN and CDR2 is SYDVKM in the germline V gene. CDR3 length equals 18 residues.